Given below is one T cell receptor (beta chain) in context. The sample is drawn from a study of shared clonotypes between healthy human individuals. Clones were sequenced by immunoSEQ multiplex PCR, and TCRdb holds only the in-frame ones, with some missing. This table holds about 980,000 clones, about 80% found once. Trimming took 6 bases from V and 7 from J, leaving 15 bases between them. Looked up from germline, CDR1 is SNHLY and CDR2 is FYNNEI. The CDR3 consists of 13 residues. This chain uses TRBV2 with TRBJ1-1, with D perhaps TRBD1 (6 bases). The sequenced sample consisted of memory CD4+ T cells sorted from blood. Subset denoted: CD45RA-negative fraction. The TCR comes from a man in his late teens or twenties in good health. This CDR3 is CASRFWGADEAFF. In DNA, the CDR3 is TGTGCCAGCAGGTTTTGGGGGGCAGATGAAGCTTTCTTT.